The 3 T cell receptor beta chains below all came from one sample that was sequenced in a study of a mutant IDH1 vaccine in newly diagnosed glioma. The sample's time point: week 11, during vaccination. A 20-mer mutant IDH1 peptide at 300 ug was injected subcutaneously with topical imiquimod. Some clones are missing from TCRdb's copy, which holds only in-frame ones; the method was immunoSEQ multiplex PCR. The table has about 25,000 clones, over 75% seen once. These receptors' targets are unknown. Specimen: PBMCs, collected from a glioma patient whose treatment included an IDH1 peptide vaccine. The receptors originated from a woman aged 18-35 years with glioma.

This rearrangement joins TRBV6-6 to TRBJ1-5; 7 bases are a match to TRBD1. The CDR3 is made up of 13 amino acids. Germline lookup yields CDR1 MNHNY and CDR2 SVGAGI (reference sequence). V was clipped by 7 bases and J by 3 bases; unmatched bases: 3. The CDR3 protein is CASNTGDNQPQHF. The CDR3 nucleotides read TGTGCCAGCAACACAGGGGACAATCAGCCCCAGCATTTT.

The J gene is TRBJ2-1, the V gene TRBV30, with 7 bases lining up with TRBD1. The CDR3 sequence is 12 residues long. The V gene's germline CDR1 is GTSNPN and CDR2 SVGIG (reference sequence). Trimming cost V 4 bases and J 4 bases; bases outside gene matches: 1. Written as DNA, the CDR3 is TGTGCCTGGACAGGGGGTTACAATGAGCAGTTCTTC. Amino acids: CAWTGGYNEQFF.

The chain couples TRBV6-6 to TRBJ2-3, with D possibly TRBD2 on 5 matching bases. The germline V gene encodes CDR1 MNHNY and CDR2 SVGAGI (reference sequence). There are 15 residues in the CDR3. The V end lost 6 bases, the J end lost 4 bases, and 17 bases lay between the germline ends. This CDR3 is CASSHGSGWADTQYF. The CDR3 region has the DNA TGTGCCAGCAGCCACGGGTCGGGGTGGGCAGATACGCAGTATTTT.